The following is a T cell receptor beta chain sequence with its context. Per the germline V gene, CDR1 is MGHRA and CDR2 is YSYEKL. The CDR3 loop spans 16 amino acids. V shed 1 base and J shed 0 bases, with 10 bases lying between them. The sample comes from a study of OX40 agonist ivuxolimab in advanced cancers. As for the study in general: Patients got intravenous ivuxolimab at 0.01 to 10 mg/kg every 2 weeks. The dose-escalation cohort had hepatocellular carcinoma, melanoma, renal cell or head and neck cancer.

Clones were read by immunoSEQ multiplex PCR, and TCRdb kept only the in-frame ones, dropping some. The data hold approximately 77,000 clones, with nearly 85% observed a single time. V is TRBV4-1 and J is TRBJ1-5; the D is unclear. This sample comprised CD4+ or CD8+ T cells sorted from blood, obtained in a trial of the OX40 agonist ivuxolimab. The source is an adult with an advanced solid tumor such as melanoma, head and neck, liver or kidney cancer. The CDR3 coding sequence is TGCGCCAGCAGCCAAGGGGGTCAATATAGCAATCAGCCCCAGCATTTT. Protein: CASSQGGQYSNQPQHF.